This TCR beta chain came from a study of metastatic and nonmetastatic thyroid tumors. MiXCR was used by TCRdb to re-call the PCR reads. This table holds about 40,000 clones, 15% to 20% found once. Not a single patient had been given any form of treatment at any point before undergoing thyroid surgery. This CDR3 region has 14 residues. In germline, CDR1 is MGHRA, CDR2 YSYEKL. Trimming took off 1 base at V and 7 bases at J, with 12 bases between the two ends. This clone has just one count. This chain joins TRBV4-1 and TRBJ2-3; perhaps TRBD2 as D (5 bases). The source is a female donor with papillary thyroid cancer or a benign thyroid nodule (not recorded which). Some clones in this sample may be carry-over from other donors' samples. Sequenced sample: blood. The CDR3 region has the DNA TGCGCCAGCAGCCAAGCGGGGTGGGCATATACGCAGTATTTT. As protein: CASSQAGWAYTQYF.